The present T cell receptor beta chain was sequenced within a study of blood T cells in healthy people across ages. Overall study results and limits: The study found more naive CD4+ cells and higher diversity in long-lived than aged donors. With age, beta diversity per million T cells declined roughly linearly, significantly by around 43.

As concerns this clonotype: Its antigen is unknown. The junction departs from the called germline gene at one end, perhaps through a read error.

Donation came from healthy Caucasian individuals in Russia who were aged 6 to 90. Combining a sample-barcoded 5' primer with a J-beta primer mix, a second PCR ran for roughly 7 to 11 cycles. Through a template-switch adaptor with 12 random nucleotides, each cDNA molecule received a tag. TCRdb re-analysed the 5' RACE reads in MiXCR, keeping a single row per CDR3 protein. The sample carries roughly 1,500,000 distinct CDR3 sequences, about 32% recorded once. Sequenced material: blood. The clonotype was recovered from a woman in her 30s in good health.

CDR3 DNA sequence: TGCACCAGCAGCGATACCCTCAGGGGAACTGAAGCTTTCTTT. This sequence encodes CTSSDTLRGTEAFF. V usage is TRBV5-1 and J usage is TRBJ1-1, with a weak D call TRBD1 (6 bases). The length of the CDR3 is 14 residues. The germline gives CDR1 SGHRS, CDR2 YFSETQ.